This T cell receptor beta chain is from a study of T cells in Graves' hyperthyroidism and ophthalmopathy. Study results and caveats: Stable hyperthyroidism and ophthalmopathy were separated using 13 V-J signatures.

On this clonotype itself: Antigen specificity is unknown.

Orbital computed tomography, thyroid ultrasound, serum thyroxine and TRAb, and clinical symptoms together informed the diagnoses. The PBMCs had their origin in less than 13 ml of fresh peripheral blood. V was trimmed by 5 bases and J by 5 bases, leaving 17 bases between them. The germline CDR1 and CDR2 sequences are SGDLS and YYNGEE. CDR3 length: 15 amino acids. Amplification of TCR beta CDR3 regions used RNA as the template. The TCR CDR3 was amplified in a first-round RT-PCR using the HTBI primer set. MiXCR, applied by TCRdb to the multiplex PCR reads, yields one record per CDR3 protein. The profile covers hundreds of thousands of distinct CDR3 sequences, with about 20% appearing a single time and 40% to 50% taken by the ten largest.

The sequence derives from a man between 35 and 55 years old with Graves' ophthalmopathy. The sequencing input was blood. J is TRBJ1-5 and V is TRBV9; possibly TRBD1 for D (5 bases). DNA of the CDR3: TGTGCCAGCAGTGCAGGGACGGGGACCCATCAGCCCCAGCATTTT. Translation: CASSAGTGTHQPQHF.